One and the same sample provided the 17 T cell receptor beta chains below, sequenced in a study of response to subunit inactivated influenza vaccine. TCRdb re-analysed the RT-PCR reads in MiXCR, keeping a single row per CDR3 protein. The repertoire includes roughly 520,000 distinct CDR3 sequences, around 25% of them detected once, and 1.5% to 2% sits in the top ten. The source was CD4+ T cells sorted from PBMCs, collected roughly 5 days after vaccination. The source of these receptors is a man aged 45 to 65 who received an inactivated influenza vaccine.

The chain couples TRBV5-1 to TRBJ1-1, with a weak D call TRBD1 (5 bases). The CDR3 runs to 15 residues. Germline V CDR1 and CDR2: SGHRS, YFSETQ. Trimming pared 0 bases from V and 1 base from J, leaving 10 bases between. In nucleotides, the CDR3 is TGCGCCAGCAGCTTGGAAGGGGCGCAGAACACTGAAGCTTTCTTT. Translating gives CASSLEGAQNTEAFF.

This clonotype turned up a few times. The rearrangement links TRBV7-8 to TRBJ1-6; TRBD1 matches at 10 bases. The CDR3 contains 16 residues. Trimming removed 2 bases from V and 10 bases from J; junction bases left unmatched: 8. The germline V gene encodes CDR1 SGHVS and CDR2 FQNEAQ. The CDR3: CASSLLQGQGYSPLHF. The CDR3 DNA sequence: TGTGCCAGCAGCTTACTTCAGGGACAGGGGTACTCACCCCTCCACTTT.

This clonotype was observed at least ten times. The rearrangement links TRBV4-1 to TRBJ1-6; 11 bases match TRBD1. The germline V gene has CDR1 MGHRA and CDR2 YSYEKL. The CDR3 is made up of 17 amino acids. Trimming took 1 base from V and 3 from J; bases not matched to a gene: 2. The CDR3 DNA reads TGCGCCAGCAGCCAAGTTGGGACAGGGGGCTATAATTCACCCCTCCACTTT. Translating gives CASSQVGTGGYNSPLHF.

The V call is TRBV28, the J call TRBJ2-1, with D possibly being TRBD1 or TRBD2 (6 bases each). Germline V lookup: CDR1 MDHEN, CDR2 SYDVKM. Trimming left V 5 bases short and J 3 bases short, with 17 bases between. This CDR3 comprises 16 residues. The DNA of the CDR3 is TGTGCCAGCAGTCCAACACGAGGGGGGAACTACAATGAGCAGTTCTTC. It translates to CASSPTRGGNYNEQFF.

This clonotype was observed a handful of times. The V and J genes are TRBV25-1 and TRBJ2-2, with a weak D call TRBD2 (5 bases). This CDR3 contains 18 residues. Trimming left V 5 bases short and J 0 bases short, with 19 bases between. CDR1 and CDR2 (germline): MGHDK, SYGVNS. Here the CDR3 reads CASSRTGSIRTNTGELFF. The CDR3 DNA reads as TGTGCCAGCAGTCGGACGGGATCTATCAGAACGAACACCGGGGAGCTGTTTTTT.

CDR3 sequence: CASSVSDTQYF. As DNA, the CDR3 is TGTGCCAGCAGCGTCTCAGATACGCAGTATTTT. J is TRBJ2-3 and V is TRBV7-9; no definite D call. The length of the CDR3 is 11 residues. V lost 5 bases and J lost 4, with 4 bases in between. Germline V gene sequence: CDR1 SEHNR, CDR2 FQNEAQ (reference sequence). The full variable domain, with the rest looked up from reference TRBV7-9 and TRBJ2-3, is DTGVSQNPRHKITKRGQNVTFRCDPISEHNRLYWYRQTLGQGPEFLTYFQNEAQLEKSRLLSDRFSAERPKGSFSTLEIQRTEQGDSAMYLCASSVSDTQYFGPGTRLTVL.

A few counts support this clonotype. This sequence joins TRBV7-9 and TRBJ2-7; possibly TRBD1 or TRBD2 for D (5 bases each). Deletions cut 5 bases from V and 6 bases from J, with 17 bases between. This CDR3 region has 14 residues. CDR1 is SEHNR and CDR2 is FQNEAQ in the germline V gene (reference sequence). In nucleotides, the CDR3 is TGTGCCAGCAGCCGCCAGACGGGGACGTCCGAGCAGTACTTC. Translated: CASSRQTGTSEQYF.

The chain employs TRBV20-1 and TRBJ2-2; D perhaps matches TRBD1 (5 bases). CDR3 length: 15 residues. V shed 3 bases and J shed 3 bases, with 14 bases lying between them. The germline gives CDR1 DFQATT, CDR2 SNEGSKA (reference sequence). The CDR3 coding sequence is TGCAGTGCTAGGATATTTCAAGGGGACACCGGGGAGCTGTTTTTT. It yields the protein CSARIFQGDTGELFF.

There are a few counts of this clonotype. The V gene is TRBV3-1, the J gene TRBJ2-6; D might be TRBD1 (5 bases). The V gene's germline CDR1 is LGHDT and CDR2 YNNKEL (reference sequence). The ends were cut back, 3 bases at V and 0 bases at J, with 6 bases in the middle. The CDR3 sequence is 15 residues long. The chain's CDR3 is CASSQTVSGANVLTF. CDR3 DNA sequence: TGTGCCAGCAGCCAGACAGTCTCTGGGGCCAACGTCCTGACTTTC.

This clonotype was found a few times. The chain employs TRBV7-9 and TRBJ2-1, with 7 nucleotides matching TRBD1. Unmatched junction bases numbered 3, after V lost 0 bases and J lost 10 bases. Germline V gives CDR1 SEHNR, CDR2 FQNEAQ (reference sequence). The CDR3 sequence is 13 residues long. CDR3 amino acids: CASSLAGTEEQFF. DNA of the CDR3: TGTGCCAGCAGCTTAGCCGGGACAGAGGAGCAGTTCTTC.

In this sample, this clonotype turned up a few times. The chain links TRBV28 to TRBJ2-7; D is possibly TRBD2 (6 bases). V was cut by 5 bases and J by 6 bases, with 23 bases left in between. The germline V gene has CDR1 MDHEN and CDR2 SYDVKM. This CDR3 comprises 16 residues. The DNA of the CDR3 is TGTGCCAGCAGTCGGTTCTCCTTGCGGAGGGCACCCGAGCAGTACTTC. This sequence encodes CASSRFSLRRAPEQYF.

This clonotype was picked up many times. The chain joins TRBV10-3 to TRBJ2-2; TRBD2 matches at 8 bases. After removal of 10 bases from V and 0 bases from J, the junction contained 4 bases not matched to a gene. Germline CDR1 is ENHRY and CDR2 is SYGVKD. This CDR3 spans 14 amino acids. The CDR3 region is CATRGGSNTGELFF. In DNA form, the CDR3 reads TGTGCCACCCGGGGGGGCTCGAACACCGGGGAGCTGTTTTTT.

This clonotype has only a few counts. This sequence joins TRBV5-1 and TRBJ2-1, with no clear D. Trimming pared 4 bases from V and 2 bases from J, leaving 13 bases between. Germline CDR1 and CDR2: SGHRS and YFSETQ. This CDR3 comprises 15 residues. CDR3 region: CASSQTGATYNEQFF. The CDR3 region has the DNA TGCGCCAGCAGCCAAACGGGTGCTACCTACAATGAGCAGTTCTTC.

This rearrangement joins TRBV18 to TRBJ1-5; D possibly corresponds to TRBD1 (5 bases). This CDR3 has 14 residues. Trimming removed 0 bases at V and 6 bases at J, with 9 bases between. The V gene's germline CDR1 is KGHSH and CDR2 LQKENI. The CDR3: CASSPPGAGQPQHF. CDR3 nucleotide sequence: TGTGCCAGCTCACCACCCGGGGCGGGTCAGCCCCAGCATTTT.

The gene calls are TRBV20-1 and TRBJ2-1; D gene ambiguous. The CDR3 runs to 15 residues. Germline V lookup: CDR1 DFQATT, CDR2 SNEGSKA (reference sequence). The V gene lost 0 bases and the J gene lost 3 bases, with 12 bases spanning the gap. CDR3 loop: CSARDSGRFYNEQFF. The CDR3 coding sequence is TGCAGTGCTAGAGATTCCGGTCGTTTCTACAATGAGCAGTTCTTC.

V is TRBV7-3 and J is TRBJ2-3; maybe TRBD2 (6 bases). The CDR3 sequence is 16 residues long. Trimming pared 2 bases from V and 4 bases from J, leaving 16 bases between. The germline V gene has CDR1 SGHTA and CDR2 FQGTGA. The DNA for the CDR3 is TGTGCCAGCAGCTTAGAGTCGGCTAGCGTATCAGATACGCAGTATTTT. Translated: CASSLESASVSDTQYF.

The chain combines TRBV20-1 with TRBJ2-1, with D perhaps being TRBD1 or TRBD2 (5 bases each). CDR1 is DFQATT, CDR2 SNEGSKA, per germline (reference sequence). This CDR3 spans 12 amino acids. The ends were cut back, 6 bases at V and 8 bases at J, with 14 bases in the middle. CDR3 amino acids: CSAYLGTDEQFF. The DNA for the CDR3 is TGCAGTGCCTACCTAGGGACGGATGAGCAGTTCTTC.